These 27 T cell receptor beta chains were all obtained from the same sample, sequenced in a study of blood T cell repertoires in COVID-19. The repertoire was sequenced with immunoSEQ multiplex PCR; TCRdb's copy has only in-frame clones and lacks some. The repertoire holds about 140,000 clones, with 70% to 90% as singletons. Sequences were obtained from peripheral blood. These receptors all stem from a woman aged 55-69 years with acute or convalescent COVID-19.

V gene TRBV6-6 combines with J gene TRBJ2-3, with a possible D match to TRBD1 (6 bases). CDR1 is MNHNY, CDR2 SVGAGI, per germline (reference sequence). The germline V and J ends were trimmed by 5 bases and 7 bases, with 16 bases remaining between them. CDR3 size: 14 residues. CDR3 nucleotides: TGTGCCAGCAGTGGCCGACAGGCACGTAATACGCAGTATTTT. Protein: CASSGRQARNTQYF.

The CDR3 region is CASREPVSNSPLHF. For the CDR3, the DNA is TGTGCCAGCCGAGAACCGGTTTCTAATTCACCCCTCCACTTT. The chain recombines TRBV2 with TRBJ1-6; no clear D. CDR3 length equals 14 residues. V lost 8 bases, J lost 6 bases, and 14 bases lay in between. Germline V gives CDR1 SNHLY, CDR2 FYNNEI.

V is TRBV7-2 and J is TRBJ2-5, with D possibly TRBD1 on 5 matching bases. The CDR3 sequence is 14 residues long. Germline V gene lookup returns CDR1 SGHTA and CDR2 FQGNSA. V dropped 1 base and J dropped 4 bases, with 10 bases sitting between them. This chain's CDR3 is CASSLVGHGETQYF. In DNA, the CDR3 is TGTGCCAGCAGCTTAGTCGGACACGGAGAGACCCAGTACTTC.

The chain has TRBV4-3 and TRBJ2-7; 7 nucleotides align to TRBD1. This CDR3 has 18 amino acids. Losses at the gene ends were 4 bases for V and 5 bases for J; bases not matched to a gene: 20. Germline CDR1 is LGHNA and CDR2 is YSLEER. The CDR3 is CASSPTMGRQGETNEQYF. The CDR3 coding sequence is TGCGCCAGCAGCCCCACCATGGGGCGACAGGGTGAAACTAACGAGCAGTACTTC.

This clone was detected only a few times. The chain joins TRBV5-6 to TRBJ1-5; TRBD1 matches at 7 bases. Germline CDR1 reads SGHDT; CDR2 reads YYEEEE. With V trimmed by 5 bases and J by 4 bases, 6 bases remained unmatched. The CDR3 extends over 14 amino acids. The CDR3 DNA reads TGTGCCAGCAGTTGGGGACAGTCAAATCAGCCCCAGCATTTT. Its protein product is CASSWGQSNQPQHF.

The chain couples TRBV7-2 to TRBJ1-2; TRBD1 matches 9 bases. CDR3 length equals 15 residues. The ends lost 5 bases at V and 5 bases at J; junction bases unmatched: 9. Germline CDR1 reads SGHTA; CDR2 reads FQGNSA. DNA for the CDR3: TGTGCCAGCAGCGCACAGGGGGCGCGGGGGTATGGCTACACCTTC. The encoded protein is CASSAQGARGYGYTF.

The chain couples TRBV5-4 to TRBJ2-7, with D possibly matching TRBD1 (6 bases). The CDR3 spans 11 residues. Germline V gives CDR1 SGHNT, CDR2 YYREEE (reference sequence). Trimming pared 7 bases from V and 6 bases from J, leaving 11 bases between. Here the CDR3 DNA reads TGTGCCAGCCGAAGAGGGGGCGAGCAGTACTTC. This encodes CASRRGGEQYF.

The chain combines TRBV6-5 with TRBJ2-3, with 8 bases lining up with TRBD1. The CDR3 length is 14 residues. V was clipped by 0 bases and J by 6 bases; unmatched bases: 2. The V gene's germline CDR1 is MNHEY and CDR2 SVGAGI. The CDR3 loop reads CASSYSQGADTQYF. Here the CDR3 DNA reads TGTGCCAGCAGTTACTCTCAGGGGGCCGATACGCAGTATTTT.

The CDR3, as DNA: TGTGCCAGCAGTCCGGGACAGGGTAGAACCGGGGAGCTGTTTTTT. It codes for CASSPGQGRTGELFF. This sequence joins TRBV6-6 and TRBJ2-2, with TRBD1 matching 9 bases. Germline V gene lookup returns CDR1 MNHNY and CDR2 SVGAGI (reference sequence). Unmatched junction bases numbered 6, after V lost 5 bases and J lost 5 bases. The length of the CDR3 is 15 residues.

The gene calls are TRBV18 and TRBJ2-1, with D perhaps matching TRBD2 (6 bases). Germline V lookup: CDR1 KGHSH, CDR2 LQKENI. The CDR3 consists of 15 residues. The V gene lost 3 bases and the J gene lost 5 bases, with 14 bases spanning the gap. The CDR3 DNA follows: TGTGCCAGCTCACCGCCGGGACTCAATCACAATGAGCAGTTCTTC. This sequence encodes CASSPPGLNHNEQFF.

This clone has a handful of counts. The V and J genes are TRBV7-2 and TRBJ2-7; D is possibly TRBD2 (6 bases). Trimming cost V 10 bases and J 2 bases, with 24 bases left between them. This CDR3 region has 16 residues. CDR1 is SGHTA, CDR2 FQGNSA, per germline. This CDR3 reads CAIHKGSSGLPYEQYF. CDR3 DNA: TGTGCCATCCACAAAGGTAGTAGCGGTCTTCCCTACGAGCAGTACTTC.

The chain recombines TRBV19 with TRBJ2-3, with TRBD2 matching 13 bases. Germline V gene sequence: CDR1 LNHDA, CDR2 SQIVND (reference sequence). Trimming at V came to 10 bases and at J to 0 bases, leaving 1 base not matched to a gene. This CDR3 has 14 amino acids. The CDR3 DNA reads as TGTGCCACGACTAGCGGGGGGAGCACAGATACGCAGTATTTT. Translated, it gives CATTSGGSTDTQYF. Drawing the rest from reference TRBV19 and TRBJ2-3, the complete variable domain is DGGITQSPKYLFRKEGQNVTLSCEQNLNHDAMYWYRQDPGQGLRLIYYSQIVNDFQKGDIAEGYSVSREKKESFPLTVTSAQKNPTAFYLCATTSGGSTDTQYFGPGTRLTVL.

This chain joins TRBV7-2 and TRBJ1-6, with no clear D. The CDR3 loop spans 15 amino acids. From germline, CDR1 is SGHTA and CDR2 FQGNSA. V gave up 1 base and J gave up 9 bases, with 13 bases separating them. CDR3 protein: CASSLENLTGSPLHF. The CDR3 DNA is TGTGCCAGCAGCTTAGAAAACCTGACGGGTTCACCCCTCCACTTT.

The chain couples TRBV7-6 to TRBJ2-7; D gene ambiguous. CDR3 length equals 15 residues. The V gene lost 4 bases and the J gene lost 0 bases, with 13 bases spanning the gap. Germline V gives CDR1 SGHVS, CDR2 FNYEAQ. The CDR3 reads CASSSTYSGSYEQYF. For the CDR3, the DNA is TGTGCCAGCAGCTCAACCTATTCAGGCTCCTACGAGCAGTACTTC.

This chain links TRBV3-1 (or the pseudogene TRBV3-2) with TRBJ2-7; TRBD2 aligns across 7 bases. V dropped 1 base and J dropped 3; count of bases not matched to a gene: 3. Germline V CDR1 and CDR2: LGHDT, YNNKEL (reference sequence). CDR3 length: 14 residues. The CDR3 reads CASSQAGGLYEQYF. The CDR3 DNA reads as TGTGCCAGCAGCCAAGCGGGGGGACTCTACGAGCAGTACTTC.

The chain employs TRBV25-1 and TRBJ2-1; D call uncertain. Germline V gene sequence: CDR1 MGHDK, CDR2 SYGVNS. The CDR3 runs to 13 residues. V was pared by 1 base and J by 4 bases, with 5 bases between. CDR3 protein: CASSESVYNEQFF. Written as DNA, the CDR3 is TGTGCCAGCAGTGAATCGGTGTACAATGAGCAGTTCTTC.

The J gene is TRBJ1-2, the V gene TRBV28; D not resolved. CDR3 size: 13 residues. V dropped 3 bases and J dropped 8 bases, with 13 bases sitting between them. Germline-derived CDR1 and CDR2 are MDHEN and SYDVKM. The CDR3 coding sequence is TGTGCCAGCAGTTTGAACTATCCCCACGGCTACACCTTC. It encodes CASSLNYPHGYTF.

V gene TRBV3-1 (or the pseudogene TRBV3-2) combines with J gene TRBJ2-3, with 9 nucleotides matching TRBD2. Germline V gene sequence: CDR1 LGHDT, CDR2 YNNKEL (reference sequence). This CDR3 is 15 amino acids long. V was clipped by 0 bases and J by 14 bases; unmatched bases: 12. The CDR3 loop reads CASSQDTSSGKGPYF. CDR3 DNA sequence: TGTGCCAGCAGCCAAGACACCTCTAGCGGGAAAGGACCGTATTTT.

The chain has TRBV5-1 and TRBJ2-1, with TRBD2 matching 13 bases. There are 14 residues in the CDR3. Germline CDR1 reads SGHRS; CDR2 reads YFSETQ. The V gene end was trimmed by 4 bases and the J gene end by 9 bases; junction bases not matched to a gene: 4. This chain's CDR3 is CASSGTSGAGEQFF. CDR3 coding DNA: TGCGCCAGCAGCGGGACTAGCGGGGCCGGTGAGCAGTTCTTC.

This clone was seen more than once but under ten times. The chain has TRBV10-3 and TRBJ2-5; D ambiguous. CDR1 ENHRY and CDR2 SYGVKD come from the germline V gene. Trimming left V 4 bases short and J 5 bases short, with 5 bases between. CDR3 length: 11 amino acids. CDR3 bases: TGTGCCATCAGTGTCAGTGAGACCCAGTACTTC. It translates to CAISVSETQYF.

The CDR3 sequence is CAWSGGTGGSYEQYF. DNA of the CDR3: TGTGCCTGGAGTGGGGGGACAGGGGGGTCCTACGAGCAGTACTTC. J is TRBJ2-7 and V is TRBV30; TRBD1 agrees at 11 bases. CDR1 and CDR2 from the germline V gene are GTSNPN and SVGIG (reference sequence). V lost 1 base and J lost 1; bases outside the gene matches: 3. This CDR3 region has 15 residues.

The chain's CDR3 is CSASQASGGQETQYF. The CDR3 DNA sequence: TGCAGTGCTAGTCAGGCTAGCGGGGGACAAGAGACCCAGTACTTC. The chain links TRBV20-1 to TRBJ2-5; 10 bases are shared with TRBD2. The CDR3 covers 15 residues. V was pared by 3 bases and J by 2 bases, with 6 bases of the junction left unmatched. Looked up from germline, CDR1 is DFQATT and CDR2 is SNEGSKA (reference sequence).

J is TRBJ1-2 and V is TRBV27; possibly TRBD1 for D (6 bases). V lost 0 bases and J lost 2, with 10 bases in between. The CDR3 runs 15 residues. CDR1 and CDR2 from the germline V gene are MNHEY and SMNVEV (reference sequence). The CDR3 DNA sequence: TGTGCCAGCAGTTTATCGGCAGGGGTAAACTATGGCTACACCTTC. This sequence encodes CASSLSAGVNYGYTF.

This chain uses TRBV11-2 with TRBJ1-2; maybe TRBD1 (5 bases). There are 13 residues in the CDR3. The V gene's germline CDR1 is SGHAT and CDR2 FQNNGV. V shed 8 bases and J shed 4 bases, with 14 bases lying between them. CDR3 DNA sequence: TGTGCCAGCTGGGGTGGGGGGATCTATGGCTACACCTTC. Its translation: CASWGGGIYGYTF.

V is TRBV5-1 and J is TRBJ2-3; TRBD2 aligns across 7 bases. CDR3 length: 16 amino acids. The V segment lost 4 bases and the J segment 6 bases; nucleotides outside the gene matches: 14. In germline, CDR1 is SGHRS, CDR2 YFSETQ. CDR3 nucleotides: TGCGCCAGCAGCGCCGGGAGGATTGGTTTGATGGATACGCAGTATTTT. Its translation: CASSAGRIGLMDTQYF. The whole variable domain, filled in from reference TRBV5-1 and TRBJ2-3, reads KAGVTQTPRYLIKTRGQQVTLSCSPISGHRSVSWYQQTPGQGLQFLFEYFSETQRNKGNFPGRFSGRQFSNSRSEMNVSTLELGDSALYLCASSAGRIGLMDTQYFGPGTRLTVL.

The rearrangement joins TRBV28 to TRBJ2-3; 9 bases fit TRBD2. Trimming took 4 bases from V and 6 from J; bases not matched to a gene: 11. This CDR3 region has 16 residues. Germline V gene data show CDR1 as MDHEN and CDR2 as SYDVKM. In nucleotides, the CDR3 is TGTGCCAGCAGTTCCCAAATAGCGGGGGAGTCCGATACGCAGTATTTT. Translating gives CASSSQIAGESDTQYF. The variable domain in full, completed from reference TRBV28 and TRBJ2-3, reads DVKVTQSSRYLVKRTGEKVFLECVQDMDHENMFWYRQDPGLGLRLIYFSYDVKMKEKGDIPEGYSVSREKKERFSLILESASTNQTSMYLCASSSQIAGESDTQYFGPGTRLTVL.

The CDR3 spells CASSLSGQQETQYF. CDR3 bases: TGCGCCAGCAGCCTTTCGGGACAGCAAGAGACCCAGTACTTC. The chain is built from TRBV4-1 and TRBJ2-5; 7 bases map to TRBD1. V trimming: 4 bases; J trimming: 2 bases; junction bases outside the gene matches: 4. Germline V gene lookup returns CDR1 MGHRA and CDR2 YSYEKL. CDR3 length equals 14 residues.